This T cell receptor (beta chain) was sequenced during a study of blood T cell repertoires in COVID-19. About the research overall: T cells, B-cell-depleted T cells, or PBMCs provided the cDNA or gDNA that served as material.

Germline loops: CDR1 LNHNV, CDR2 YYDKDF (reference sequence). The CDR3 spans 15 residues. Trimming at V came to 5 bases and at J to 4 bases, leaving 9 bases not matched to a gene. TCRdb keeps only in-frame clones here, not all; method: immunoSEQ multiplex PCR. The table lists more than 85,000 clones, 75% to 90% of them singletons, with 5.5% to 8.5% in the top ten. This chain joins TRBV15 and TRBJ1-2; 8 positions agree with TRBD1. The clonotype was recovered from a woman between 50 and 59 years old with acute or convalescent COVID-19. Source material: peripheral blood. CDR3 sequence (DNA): TGTGCCACCAGCGCCCGGACAGGGTTTCGCTATGGCTACACCTTC. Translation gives CATSARTGFRYGYTF.